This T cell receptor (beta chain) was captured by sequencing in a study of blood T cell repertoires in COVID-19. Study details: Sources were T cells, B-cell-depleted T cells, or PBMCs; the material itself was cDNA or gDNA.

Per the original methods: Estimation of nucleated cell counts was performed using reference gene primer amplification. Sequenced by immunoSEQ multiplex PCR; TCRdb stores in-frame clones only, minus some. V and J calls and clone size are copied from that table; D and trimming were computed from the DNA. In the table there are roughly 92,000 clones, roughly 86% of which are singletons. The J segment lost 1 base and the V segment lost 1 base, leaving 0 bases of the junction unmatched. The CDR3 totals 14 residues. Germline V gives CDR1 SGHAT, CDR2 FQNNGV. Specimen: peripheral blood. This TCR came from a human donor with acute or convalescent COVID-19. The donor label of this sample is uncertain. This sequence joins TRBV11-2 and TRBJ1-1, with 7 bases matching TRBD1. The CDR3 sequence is CASSLGDRNTEAFF. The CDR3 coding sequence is TGTGCCAGCAGCTTAGGGGACAGGAACACTGAAGCTTTCTTT.